The rows below give T cell receptor beta chains drawn from one sample of a study of T cells in Graves' hyperthyroidism and ophthalmopathy. TCRdb independently ran MiXCR on the multiplex PCR reads; one entry per CDR3 protein. The profile shows a few hundred thousand distinct CDR3 sequences, about 15% of them singletons. Specimen: blood. The receptors were sampled from a woman in her late teens or twenties with Graves' hyperthyroidism. Both conserved end residues are part of each CDR3. Fields, in order: clone size, D gene, V gene, J gene, CDR3 protein, CDR3 DNA. The D gene is left open where the match is weak. The listing skips clone size in some rows; elsewhere it reads once, few, many or a size class.

>many|TRBD1|TRBV5-1|TRBJ1-5
CASSHLGQADQPQHF
TGCGCCAGCAGCCACCTCGGACAGGCGGATCAGCCCCAGCATTTT
>few|-|TRBV5-1|TRBJ1-2
CASAESGPTGYGYTF
TGCGCCAGCGCCGAATCGGGCCCGACGGGCTATGGCTACACCTTC
>many|-|TRBV19|TRBJ1-5
CASTRTGTSNQPQHF
TGTGCCAGTACCCGGACGGGAACGAGCAATCAGCCCCAGCATTTT
>many|-|TRBV9|TRBJ1-1
CASSTPRGGLNTEAFF
TGTGCCAGCAGCACCCCACGGGGGGGTCTGAACACTGAAGCTTTCTTT
>many|TRBD1|TRBV19|TRBJ1-1
CASSISDRLNTEAFF
TGTGCCAGTAGTATATCGGACAGGTTGAACACTGAAGCTTTCTTT
>many|-|TRBV2|TRBJ2-5
CASSAEGAGETQYF
TGTGCCAGCAGTGCGGAGGGGGCTGGGGAGACCCAGTACTTC
>many|-|TRBV11-3|TRBJ1-1
CASSPGDRFNMNTEAFF
TGTGCCAGCAGCCCAGGAGACAGATTTAATATGAACACTGAAGCTTTCTTT
>many|TRBD2|TRBV11-1|TRBJ2-1
CASSLAGTSVEQFF
TGTGCCAGCAGCTTGGCCGGGACTAGCGTGGAGCAGTTCTTC
>-|-|TRBV30|TRBJ2-1
CAWSPFGRIHSEQFF
TGTGCCTGGAGCCCTTTCGGTAGAATCCATTCTGAGCAGTTCTTC
>many|-|TRBV6-5|TRBJ1-5
CASSYFGGNQPQHF
TGTGCCAGCAGTTACTTTGGGGGAAATCAGCCCCAGCATTTT
>many|TRBD1|TRBV11-2|TRBJ1-4
CASSLETGGNEKLFF
TGTGCCAGCAGCTTAGAAACAGGGGGGAATGAAAAACTGTTTTTT
>-|TRBD2|TRBV6-1|TRBJ2-1
CASSARLAGVAGGNEQFF
TGTGCCAGCAGTGCTAGACTAGCGGGAGTGGCCGGGGGCAATGAGCAGTTCTTC
>-|-|TRBV5-4|TRBJ2-3
CASSFMSDTQYF
TGTGCCAGCAGCTTTATGTCAGATACGCAGTATTTT
>-|TRBD2|TRBV20-1|TRBJ2-3
CSARPTSGRGLSTDTQYF
TGCAGTGCTAGACCCACTAGCGGGAGGGGGCTTAGCACAGATACGCAGTATTTT
>many|-|TRBV6-2/TRBV6-3|TRBJ2-7
CASRSSGSSYEQYF
TGTGCCAGCAGATCCAGCGGTAGCTCCTACGAGCAGTACTTC